The 13 T cell receptor beta chains given below trace back to one sample, sequenced in a study of T cells in localized non-small cell lung cancer. Produced via immunoSEQ multiplex PCR; TCRdb's table is partial and in-frame only. The table includes roughly 38,000 clones, 86% detected once. Here the sequenced sample was peripheral blood mononuclear cells, taken before any cancer treatment. The receptors come from a male donor older than 55 with stage II lung adenocarcinoma.

The chain uses TRBV7-3 and TRBJ2-1, with 14 nucleotides matching TRBD2. Trimming cost V 7 bases and J 12 bases; bases outside gene matches: 8. The CDR3 is made up of 14 amino acids. From germline, CDR1 is SGHTA and CDR2 FQGTGA. For the CDR3, the DNA is TGTGCCAGCAACACCGGGACTAGCGGGAGAGGGCAGTTCTTC. Its translation is CASNTGTSGRGQFF. Variable domain in full (rest from reference TRBV7-3 and TRBJ2-1): GAGVSQTPSNKVTEKGKYVELRCDPISGHTALYWYRQSLGQGPEFLIYFQGTGAADDSGLPNDRFFAVRPEGSVSTLKIQRTERGDSAVYLCASNTGTSGRGQFFGPGTRLTVL.

The chain couples TRBV23-1 to TRBJ1-2; D might be TRBD1 (6 bases). TRBV23-1 is identified as an open reading frame with a role that is uncertain. The CDR3 consists of 14 residues. Trimming stripped 6 bases from V and 4 bases from J, with 15 bases between. The CDR3 DNA sequence: TGCGCCAGCAGCGGGGGCGGGCGCAGCTATGGCTACACCTTC. Translation: CASSGGGRSYGYTF.

The V gene is TRBV4-3, the J gene TRBJ1-2; D call uncertain. V was clipped by 2 bases and J by 6 bases, with 16 bases between them. Germline assignment: CDR1 LGHNA and CDR2 YSLEER. The CDR3 length is 15 residues. The CDR3 sequence: CASSQTDGLGNGYTF. The CDR3 region has the DNA TGCGCCAGCAGCCAAACTGACGGGCTGGGGAATGGCTACACCTTC.

V gene TRBV5-5 combines with J gene TRBJ1-1; the D is unclear. The V and J ends lost 4 bases and 4 bases respectively, with 14 bases between them. The CDR3 covers 14 residues. Germline assignment: CDR1 SGHKS and CDR2 YYEKEE (reference sequence). Here the CDR3 DNA reads TGTGCCAGCAGCCCGGCGGTTCGTGGCACTGAAGCTTTCTTT. It yields the protein CASSPAVRGTEAFF.

The V and J genes are TRBV11-2 and TRBJ1-1, with TRBD1 as a possible D gene (6 bases). Between the trimmed V and J ends, which lost 0 bases and 2 bases, there was a span of 10 bases. The germline gives CDR1 SGHAT, CDR2 FQNNGV. The CDR3 is 15 amino acids. This CDR3 is CASSLDTGFNTEAFF. The CDR3 DNA reads TGTGCCAGCAGCTTAGACACAGGGTTTAACACTGAAGCTTTCTTT.

The rearrangement uses TRBV5-1 and TRBJ2-3, with 15 bases identical to TRBD2. V lost 3 bases and J lost 7; bases outside the gene matches: 6. The germline CDR1 and CDR2 sequences are SGHRS and YFSETQ. The CDR3 totals 16 residues. The DNA of the CDR3 is TGCGCCAGCAGCTCGAGCGGACTAGCGGGAGGGAATACGCAGTATTTT. Protein product: CASSSSGLAGGNTQYF.

The rearrangement links TRBV10-1 to TRBJ2-7, with 8 bases aligning to TRBD2. This CDR3 is built from 14 residues. Germline values: CDR1 WNHNN, CDR2 SYGVQD (reference sequence). V gave up 2 bases and J gave up 7 bases; unmatched junction bases: 7. For the CDR3, the DNA is TGCGCCAGCAGTGAGGCCAGCGGGAGTGGGGAGCAGTACTTC. Encoded protein: CASSEASGSGEQYF.

This chain uses TRBV4-1 with TRBJ1-5, with 9 positions matching TRBD1. With 6 bases clipped from V and 1 base from J, the junction kept 4 bases outside the gene matches. Germline-derived CDR1 and CDR2 are MGHRA and YSYEKL. The CDR3 runs to 15 residues. CDR3 nucleotides: TGCGCCAGCAGTCCGACAGGGGGGAGCAATCAGCCCCAGCATTTT. This gives the protein CASSPTGGSNQPQHF.

The chain carries TRBV7-6 and TRBJ1-1; 12 nucleotides line up with TRBD1. With V trimmed by 5 bases and J by 1 base, 5 bases remained unmatched. The CDR3 is 16 residues long. The germline gives CDR1 SGHVS, CDR2 FNYEAQ. The CDR3 spells CASSIGTGGWNTEAFF. CDR3 bases: TGTGCCAGCAGCATCGGGACAGGGGGCTGGAACACTGAAGCTTTCTTT.

The chain has TRBV12-5 and TRBJ2-2; D not resolved. In germline, CDR1 is LGHNT, CDR2 FRNRAP. V lost 3 bases to trimming and J lost 1 base, with 18 bases between them. CDR3 length: 18 residues. CDR3 DNA sequence: TGTGCTAGTGGTTTAGATTCGGTTATGCGGATGAACACCGGGGAGCTGTTTTTT. It is translated as CASGLDSVMRMNTGELFF. The variable domain in full, completed from reference TRBV12-5 and TRBJ2-2, reads DARVTQTPRHKVTEMGQEVTMRCQPILGHNTVFWYRQTMMQGLELLAYFRNRAPLDDSGMPKDRFSAEMPDATLATLKIQPSEPRDSAVYFCASGLDSVMRMNTGELFFGEGSRLTVL.

The chain is built from TRBV19 and TRBJ1-2; TRBD1 might be the D (6 bases). The CDR3 covers 13 residues. Germline V lookup: CDR1 LNHDA, CDR2 SQIVND (reference sequence). Trimming took off 3 bases at V and 5 bases at J, with 10 bases between the two ends. The DNA for the CDR3 is TGTGCCAGTAGTATTGGACAGTTTTATGGCTACACCTTC. Translation gives CASSIGQFYGYTF.

The chain is built from TRBV5-1 and TRBJ1-1; no clear D gene. V gave up 1 base and J gave up 7 bases, with 8 bases separating them. CDR1 is SGHRS, CDR2 YFSETQ, per germline. The length of the CDR3 is 12 residues. The CDR3, as DNA: TGCGCCAGCAGCTTGTCCGGGGATGAAGCTTTCTTT. Protein sequence: CASSLSGDEAFF.

This CDR3 reads CAWGRSTDTQYF. The CDR3 DNA follows: TGTGCCTGGGGGAGGAGTACAGATACGCAGTATTTT. The chain carries TRBV30 and TRBJ2-3; the D gene is possibly TRBD2 (6 bases). The CDR3 runs 12 residues. The germline CDR1 and CDR2 sequences are GTSNPN and SVGIG (reference sequence). Trimming shortened V by 5 bases and J by 3 bases, and 9 bases separated the two germline ends.